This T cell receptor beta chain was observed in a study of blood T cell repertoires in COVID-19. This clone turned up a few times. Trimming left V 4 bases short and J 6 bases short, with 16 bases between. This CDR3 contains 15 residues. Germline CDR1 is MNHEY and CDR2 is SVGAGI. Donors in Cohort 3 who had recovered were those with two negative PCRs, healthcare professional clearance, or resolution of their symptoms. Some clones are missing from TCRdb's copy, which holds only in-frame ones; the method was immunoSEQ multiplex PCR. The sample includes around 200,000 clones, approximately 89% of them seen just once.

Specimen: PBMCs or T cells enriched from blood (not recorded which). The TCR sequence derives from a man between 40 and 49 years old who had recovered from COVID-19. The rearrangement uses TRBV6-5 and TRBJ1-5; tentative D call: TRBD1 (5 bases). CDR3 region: CASSSVRVDSQPQHF. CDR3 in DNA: TGTGCCAGCAGTTCCGTCAGGGTTGATAGTCAGCCCCAGCATTTT.